The 23 T cell receptor beta chains presented below share a single source sample, sequenced in a study of CD8+CD57+ T cells in acquired aplastic anemia listed by TCRdb under 2018. TCRdb records Illumina HiSeq 2000 as the sequencer. Profiling of TCR beta VDJ combinations and CDR3 sequences used genomic DNA as the template. TCRdb passed the public sequencing reads through fastp at Q25 and MiXCR, retaining productive beta sequences. Entries are consolidated by CDR3 protein sequence, retaining the most common genes and DNA. This sample holds about 150,000 distinct CDR3 sequences; roughly 45% were observed only once. About 2.9% of the sample is taken by the ten largest. Expansion of CD8+CD57+ cells had been shown by flow cytometry in the patients chosen for sequencing. Sequenced material: sorted CD4+, CD8+, or CD8+CD57+ T cells (not recorded which) from PBMCs. These receptors were collected from a human donor with aplastic anemia.

This clonotype came up once. The chain combines TRBV2 with TRBJ1-4; D perhaps matches TRBD1 (5 bases). The germline V and J ends were trimmed by 4 bases and 0 bases, with 6 bases remaining between them. CDR1 and CDR2 from the germline V gene are SNHLY and FYNNEI. This CDR3 contains 14 residues. CDR3 in amino acids: CASSVRATNEKLFF. CDR3 in DNA: TGTGCCAGCAGTGTCAGGGCAACTAATGAAAAACTGTTTTTT. Supplemented by reference TRBV2 and TRBJ1-4, the full variable domain reads EPEVTQTPSHQVTQMGQEVILRCVPISNHLYFYWYRQILGQKVEFLVSFYNNEISEKSEIFDDQFSVERPDGSNFTLKIRSTKLEDSAMYFCASSVRATNEKLFFGSGTQLSVL.

This clonotype was picked up a small number of times. Just one base apart from a much larger clone, this may be a read error. The chain links TRBV7-6 to TRBJ2-2; 11 bases are a match to TRBD1. The CDR3 has 15 residues. CDR1 and CDR2 (germline): SGHVS, FNYEAQ. The CDR3 spells CARSLTGQGAGELFF. The DNA of the CDR3 is TGTGCCCGCAGCTTAACGGGACAGGGGGCCGGGGAGCTGTTTTTT.

This clonotype occurred many times. This sequence joins TRBV7-7 and TRBJ2-5; TRBD1 aligns across 8 bases. The ends lost 7 bases at V and 4 bases at J; junction bases unmatched: 8. This CDR3 contains 14 residues. Per germline, CDR1 SSHAT and CDR2 FNYEAQ (reference sequence). CDR3: CASTPQGAGETQYF. CDR3 in DNA: TGTGCCAGCACCCCCCAGGGGGCCGGAGAGACCCAGTACTTC.

This clonotype was found many times. This chain links TRBV11-3 with TRBJ2-2; D ambiguous. This CDR3 is 14 amino acids long. Germline V gives CDR1 SGHNT, CDR2 YENEEA. V lost 6 bases and J lost 1, with 9 bases in between. As DNA, the CDR3 is TGTGCCAGCAGATCCCGGAGGAACACCGGGGAGCTGTTTTTT. Translation: CASRSRRNTGELFF.

This clonotype was observed at least ten times. J is TRBJ2-3 and V is TRBV5-1; TRBD1 matches 7 bases. V shed 8 bases and J 3 bases; nucleotides not matched to a gene: 9. The CDR3 is 14 residues long. CDR1 is SGHRS, CDR2 YFSETQ, per germline. CDR3 region: CASWQGVSTDTQYF. CDR3 in DNA: TGCGCCAGTTGGCAGGGGGTTTCGACAGATACGCAGTATTTT.

This clonotype was counted many times. Here the CDR3 DNA reads TGTGCCTGGGGAGGGCCTCCTTCCTACGAGCAGTACGTC. This encodes CAWGGPPSYEQYV. The chain links TRBV30 to TRBJ2-7; tentative D call: TRBD2 (6 bases). This CDR3 comprises 13 residues. CDR1 and CDR2 (germline): GTSNPN, SVGIG (reference sequence). Trimming left V 5 bases short and J 1 base short, with 12 bases between.

Concerning this clonotype itself: An end of the junction differs from the germline gene, which may be a read error. V and J are TRBV15 and TRBJ1-2, with 7 bases fitting TRBD1. This CDR3 has 14 amino acids. The germline CDR1 and CDR2 sequences are LNHNV and YYDKDF (reference sequence). CDR3 amino acids: CASSRDTGVKGYTF. DNA for the CDR3: TGTGCCTCCAGCAGAGACACAGGGGTGAAGGGCTACACCTTC.

This clonotype was counted ten times or more. The chain is built from TRBV19 and TRBJ1-1; D not resolved. The germline V gene has CDR1 LNHDA and CDR2 SQIVND (reference sequence). V lost 1 base and J lost 2, with 8 bases in between. This CDR3 is 14 amino acids long. CDR3 sequence reads: CASSIVAGNTEAFF. The CDR3 DNA follows: TGTGCCAGTAGTATAGTGGCAGGCAACACTGAAGCTTTCTTT.

This clonotype was picked up many times. The genes are TRBV5-4 and TRBJ2-7; the D gene could be TRBD1 or TRBD2 (5 bases each). CDR1 is SGHNT, CDR2 YYREEE, per germline (reference sequence). There are 15 residues in the CDR3. V was cut by 4 bases and J by 0 bases, with 14 bases left in between. CDR3 sequence: CASSPGPGASYEQYV. The CDR3 coding sequence is TGTGCCAGCAGCCCGGGGCCAGGTGCCTCCTACGAGCAGTACGTC.

The V gene is TRBV5-1, the J gene TRBJ2-7; D perhaps matches TRBD2 (6 bases). The CDR3 is made up of 16 amino acids. The ends were cut back, 3 bases at V and 0 bases at J, with 16 bases in the middle. The germline V gene has CDR1 SGHRS and CDR2 YFSETQ. The CDR3 reads CASSSGGRLSSYEQYF. The CDR3 DNA reads TGCGCCAGCAGCTCCGGGGGACGACTTAGCTCCTACGAGCAGTACTTC. The full variable domain, rest sourced from reference TRBV5-1 and TRBJ2-7, is KAGVTQTPRYLIKTRGQQVTLSCSPISGHRSVSWYQQTPGQGLQFLFEYFSETQRNKGNFPGRFSGRQFSNSRSEMNVSTLELGDSALYLCASSSGGRLSSYEQYFGPGTRLTVT.

The chain combines TRBV10-3 with TRBJ1-2; 7 nucleotides line up with TRBD1. V gave up 6 bases and J gave up 3 bases; unmatched junction bases: 13. The CDR3 runs 16 residues. CDR1 is ENHRY, CDR2 SYGVKD, per germline. The DNA of the CDR3 is TGTGCCATCAGACCAAACTCGGACAGGCGGCACTATGGCTACACCTTC. It translates to CAIRPNSDRRHYGYTF.

In its sample, this clonotype was seen a few times. A much larger clone lies one base from this, so it may be a read error. This chain joins TRBV20-1 and TRBJ2-1; 10 bases align to TRBD2. CDR3 length: 14 residues. CDR1 is DFQATT and CDR2 is SNEGSKA in the germline V gene (reference sequence). Germline trimming cut 1 base from V and 9 bases from J; bases unmatched to any gene: 6. CDR3 nucleotides: TGCAGTGCTAGAGGGATTAGCGGGGGGTCTGAGCAGTTCTTC. Its translation is CSARGISGGSEQFF.

This sequence joins TRBV10-2 and TRBJ1-1; no clear D gene. This CDR3 spans 14 amino acids. CDR1 and CDR2 from the germline V gene are WSHSY and SAAADI. V was trimmed by 6 bases and J by 3 bases, leaving 14 bases between them. In DNA form, the CDR3 reads TGCGCCAGCAGCCGGGAAGGACGGGACACTGAAGCTTTCTTT. Amino acid sequence: CASSREGRDTEAFF.

This clonotype was seen many times. This chain connects TRBV6-2 or TRBV6-3 to TRBJ2-2; possibly TRBD2 for D (6 bases). The germline CDR1 and CDR2 sequences are MNHEY and SVGEGT. This CDR3 spans 15 amino acids. With 2 bases removed from V and 3 bases from J, the gap between germline ends came to 10 bases. The CDR3 region has the DNA TGTGCCAGCAGTTACGGCGGGGCGCACACCGGGGAGCTGTTTTTT. This encodes CASSYGGAHTGELFF.

Details on this clonotype: Since no conserved phenylalanine or tryptophan closes the CDR3, a read error is the likely cause. The chain uses TRBV14 and TRBJ2-5, with D unclear. This CDR3 region has 16 residues. V gave up 1 base and J gave up 1 base, with 13 bases separating them. The germline V gene encodes CDR1 SGHDN and CDR2 FVKESK. Here the CDR3 reads CASSQGSLERQETQYL. In DNA form, the CDR3 reads TGTGCCAGCAGCCAAGGGAGTTTGGAGCGCCAAGAGACCCAGTACCTC.

V gene TRBV4-2 combines with J gene TRBJ2-1; D is unresolved. Germline CDR1 and CDR2: LGHNA and YNFKEQ. The CDR3 has 13 residues. V dropped 8 bases and J dropped 0 bases, with 8 bases sitting between them. Here the CDR3 reads CASSPSSYNEQFF. CDR3 in DNA: TGTGCCAGCTCGCCGTCCTCCTACAATGAGCAGTTCTTC.

This chain uses TRBV25-1 with TRBJ1-4; 7 bases line up with TRBD1. The CDR3 is made up of 14 amino acids. CDR1 is MGHDK and CDR2 is SYGVNS in the germline V gene. After removal of 6 bases from V and 4 bases from J, the junction contained 5 bases not matched to a gene. This CDR3 is CASRGDRSNEKLFF. Written as DNA, the CDR3 is TGTGCCAGCAGGGGGGACAGAAGTAATGAAAAACTGTTTTTT.

There are a few counts of this clonotype. The genes are TRBV9 and TRBJ2-3; 11 bases fit TRBD2. CDR3 size: 17 residues. CDR1 and CDR2 (germline): SGDLS, YYNGEE. V trimming: 3 bases; J trimming: 0 bases; junction bases outside the gene matches: 6. The CDR3 reads CASSDRTSGPSTDTQYF. Written as DNA, the CDR3 is TGTGCCAGCAGCGATCGGACTAGCGGGCCAAGCACAGATACGCAGTATTTT. The full variable domain, in which reference TRBV9 and TRBJ2-3 provide the parts outside the CDR3, is DSGVTQTPKHLITATGQRVTLRCSPRSGDLSVYWYQQSLDQGLQFLIQYYNGEERAKGNILERFSAQQFPDLHSELNLSSLELGDSALYFCASSDRTSGPSTDTQYFGPGTRLTVL.

This clonotype has ten or more counts. V usage is TRBV6-5 and J usage is TRBJ1-2, with D unresolved. Trimming removed 4 bases from V and 6 bases from J, with 12 bases in between. CDR3 length equals 13 residues. CDR1 and CDR2 from the germline V gene are MNHEY and SVGAGI. CDR3 nucleotide sequence: TGTGCCAGCAGTTTCCACGCTCCGGATGGCTACACCTTC. Protein product: CASSFHAPDGYTF.

In regard to this clonotype: It may be a read error: a sequence one base away is much more abundant. The V call is TRBV6-1, the J call TRBJ2-7; 8 bases are a match to TRBD2. CDR1 MNHNS and CDR2 SASEGT come from the germline V gene. After removal of 8 bases from V and 7 bases from J, the junction contained 16 bases not matched to a gene. The CDR3 has 15 residues. The chain's CDR3 is CASRPGGSGNNEQYF. The CDR3 nucleotides are TGTGCCAGCCGACCCGGGGGTAGCGGGAACAATGAGCAGTACTTC.

The chain employs TRBV5-1 and TRBJ2-7, with TRBD1 as a possible D gene (5 bases). This CDR3 is built from 13 residues. The germline V gene has CDR1 SGHRS and CDR2 YFSETQ. Trimming took off 0 bases at V and 3 bases at J, with 7 bases between the two ends. As DNA, the CDR3 is TGCGCCAGCAGCTTGGGACAGAACTACGAGCAGTACTTC. Its protein is CASSLGQNYEQYF.

For this clonotype: A clone one base away is much larger, so this may be a read error. This CDR3 fails to terminate in the conserved phenylalanine or tryptophan, so it likely reflects a read error. This chain connects TRBV20-1 to TRBJ2-2; TRBD2 matches 11 bases. Trimming took 2 bases from V and 7 from J; bases not matched to a gene: 3. This CDR3 region has 14 residues. The germline CDR1 and CDR2 sequences are DFQATT and SNEGSKA (reference sequence). The CDR3: CSARIAGGSGELFL. In nucleotides, the CDR3 is TGCAGTGCTAGAATAGCGGGGGGGAGCGGGGAGCTGTTTTTG.

On this clonotype itself: Possible read error: a much larger clone is one base away. The CDR3 reads CASSPGTAVYEQYV. The CDR3 DNA reads as TGTGCCAGCAGCCCCGGGACAGCAGTTTACGAGCAGTACGTC. The chain links TRBV25-1 to TRBJ2-7, with 7 bases fitting TRBD1. Germline V lookup: CDR1 MGHDK, CDR2 SYGVNS. The length of the CDR3 is 14 residues. J gave up 4 bases and V 6 bases, and 9 bases lay outside the gene matches.